A single sample is the source of the 9 T cell receptor beta chains below, sequenced in a study of T cells after yellow fever vaccination. TCRdb re-called the 5' RACE reads through MiXCR, storing one row per CDR3 protein. Of 90,000 to 150,000 distinct CDR3 sequences in the sample, roughly 6.8% were seen once. The material was CD4+ T cells sorted from PBMCs, obtained approximately 40 days after the first yellow fever vaccination. These receptors came from a young man who received the YFV17D yellow fever vaccine.

This clonotype was detected ten times or more. V usage is TRBV11-2 and J usage is TRBJ1-2, with a tentative D call TRBD1 (5 bases). The length of the CDR3 is 16 residues. Between the trimmed V and J ends, which lost 4 bases and 8 bases, there was a span of 23 bases. Germline V gene data show CDR1 as SGHAT and CDR2 as FQNNGV. The CDR3 loop is CASSSTRGRTGSGYTF. For the CDR3, the DNA is TGTGCCAGCAGCTCCACCCGGGGCCGTACCGGTTCGGGCTACACCTTC.

This clonotype was counted at least ten times. The rearrangement uses TRBV20-1 and TRBJ2-6; D unclear. Germline lookup yields CDR1 DFQATT and CDR2 SNEGSKA (reference sequence). The CDR3 has 14 residues. Trimming cost V 2 bases and J 2 bases, with 7 bases left between them. CDR3 loop: CSARPRAGANVLTF. The CDR3 DNA is TGCAGTGCTAGACCCCGGGCTGGGGCCAACGTCCTGACTTTC.

V gene TRBV20-1 combines with J gene TRBJ2-6; D gene ambiguous. Germline values: CDR1 DFQATT, CDR2 SNEGSKA (reference sequence). The CDR3 has 17 amino acids. The CDR3 coding sequence is TGCTGCGCTGAACAAAGGATCCCCCACTCTGGGGCCAACGTCCTGACTTTC. Translated: CCAEQRIPHSGANVLTF.

This clonotype was recorded at least ten times. The rearrangement joins TRBV15 to TRBJ2-5; TRBD2 matches 7 bases. In germline, CDR1 is LNHNV, CDR2 YYDKDF (reference sequence). V lost 1 base and J lost 0; bases outside the gene matches: 8. This CDR3 is 17 amino acids long. The CDR3 protein is CATSRGESGDYQETQYF. The CDR3 nucleotides read TGTGCCACCAGCAGAGGAGAAAGCGGGGACTACCAAGAGACCCAGTACTTC.

In DNA, the CDR3 is TGTGCCAGCAGCGACGGCGGGGGATACGGGACTAGCGGGGGCTATGAGCAGTTCTTC. This translates into CASSDGGGYGTSGGYEQFF. The chain employs TRBV11-2 and TRBJ2-1; 14 positions agree with TRBD2. CDR1 is SGHAT, CDR2 FQNNGV, per germline. J gave up 8 bases and V 5 bases, and 17 bases lay outside the gene matches. This CDR3 contains 19 residues.

This clonotype was seen repeatedly, ten times or more. The chain carries TRBV20-1 and TRBJ1-2, with TRBD1 matching over 7 bases. The CDR3 sequence is 15 residues long. CDR1 is DFQATT, CDR2 SNEGSKA, per germline (reference sequence). J gave up 8 bases and V 2 bases, and 14 bases lay outside the gene matches. The CDR3 protein is CSARIDRDKGEGYTF. The CDR3 region has the DNA TGCAGTGCTAGAATCGACAGGGACAAAGGAGAGGGCTACACCTTC.

There are many counts of this clonotype. The gene calls are TRBV3-1 and TRBJ2-7, with 8 bases fitting TRBD2. J lost 3 bases, V lost 4 bases, and 8 bases had no gene match. The CDR3 has 15 amino acids. CDR1 and CDR2 (germline): LGHDT, YNNKEL (reference sequence). CDR3 protein: CASSPFAGGHYEQYF. DNA for the CDR3: TGTGCCAGCAGCCCATTCGCGGGGGGCCACTACGAGCAGTACTTC.

This clonotype came up a few times. The J gene is TRBJ2-1, the V gene TRBV5-6, with 14 nucleotides matching TRBD2. V lost 5 bases and J lost 4; bases outside the gene matches: 8. The CDR3 totals 17 residues. Per germline, CDR1 SGHDT and CDR2 YYEEEE. CDR3 bases: TGTGCCAGCAGTTCCGGACTAGCGGGGGGCTTTTACAATGAGCAGTTCTTC. Encoded protein: CASSSGLAGGFYNEQFF.

This clonotype came up a few times. The chain recombines TRBV24-1 with TRBJ1-5; 9 bases map to TRBD1. V lost 4 bases and J lost 1; bases outside the gene matches: 4. Germline V lookup: CDR1 KGHDR, CDR2 SFDVKD. The CDR3 consists of 16 residues. The CDR3 loop is CATSEPGQGSNQPQHF. As DNA, the CDR3 is TGTGCCACCAGTGAGCCCGGACAGGGGAGCAATCAGCCCCAGCATTTT.